This T cell receptor beta chain was sequenced during a study of blood T cells in healthy people across ages. Study findings and constraints: Roughly linear age-related decline in beta diversity appeared, significant by age about 40.

Donors ranged from about 6 to 95 years old and were healthy Caucasians in Russia. This clonotype was detected a few times. Its antigen is as yet unknown. The authors ran a second PCR of about 7 to 12 cycles using a sample-barcoded 5' primer and a J-beta primer mix. TCRdb ran MiXCR on the 5' RACE reads and lists one entry per CDR3 protein. The data contain 780,000 or so distinct CDR3 sequences, around three fifths of them singletons. The germline CDR1 and CDR2 sequences are DFQATT and SNEGSKA (reference sequence). CDR3 length: 12 residues. The V end was cut by 3 bases, the J end by 3 bases, with 7 bases between.

The chain links TRBV20-1 to TRBJ2-3; D may be TRBD2 (5 bases). Input material: blood. This sequence originates from a man aged 40-49 years in good health. CDR3 sequence reads: CSARDLTDTQYF. The CDR3 DNA follows: TGCAGTGCTAGGGACTTAACAGATACGCAGTATTTT.